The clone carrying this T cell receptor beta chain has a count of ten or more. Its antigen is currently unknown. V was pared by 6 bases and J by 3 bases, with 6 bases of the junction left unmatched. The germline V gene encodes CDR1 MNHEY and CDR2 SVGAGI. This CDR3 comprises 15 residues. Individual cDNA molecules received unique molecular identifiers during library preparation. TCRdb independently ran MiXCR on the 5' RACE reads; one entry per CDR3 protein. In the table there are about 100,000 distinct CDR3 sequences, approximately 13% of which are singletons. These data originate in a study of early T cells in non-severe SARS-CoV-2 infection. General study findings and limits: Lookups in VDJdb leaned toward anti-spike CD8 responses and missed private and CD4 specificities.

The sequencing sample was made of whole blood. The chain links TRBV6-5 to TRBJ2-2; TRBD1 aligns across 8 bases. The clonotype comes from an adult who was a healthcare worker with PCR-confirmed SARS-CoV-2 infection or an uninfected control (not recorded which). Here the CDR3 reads CASSMDRAHTGELFF. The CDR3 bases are TGTGCCAGCAGCATGGACAGGGCCCACACCGGGGAGCTGTTTTTT.